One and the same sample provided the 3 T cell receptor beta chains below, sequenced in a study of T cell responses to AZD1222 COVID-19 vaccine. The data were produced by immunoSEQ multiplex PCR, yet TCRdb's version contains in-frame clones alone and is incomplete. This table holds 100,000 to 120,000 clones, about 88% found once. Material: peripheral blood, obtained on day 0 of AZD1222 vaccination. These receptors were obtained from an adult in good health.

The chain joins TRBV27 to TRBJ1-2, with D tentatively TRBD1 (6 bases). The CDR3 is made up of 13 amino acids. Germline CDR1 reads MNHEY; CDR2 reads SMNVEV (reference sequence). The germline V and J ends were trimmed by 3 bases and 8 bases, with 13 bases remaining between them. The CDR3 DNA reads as TGTGCCAGCAGTTTTCTACCAGGGGACGGCTACACCTTC. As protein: CASSFLPGDGYTF.

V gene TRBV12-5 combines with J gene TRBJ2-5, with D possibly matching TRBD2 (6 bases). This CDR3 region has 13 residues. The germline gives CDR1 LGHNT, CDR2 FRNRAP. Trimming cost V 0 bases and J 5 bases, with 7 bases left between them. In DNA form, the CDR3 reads TGTGCTAGTGGTTTGGTAGGGAGGGAGACCCAGTACTTC. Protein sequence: CASGLVGRETQYF.

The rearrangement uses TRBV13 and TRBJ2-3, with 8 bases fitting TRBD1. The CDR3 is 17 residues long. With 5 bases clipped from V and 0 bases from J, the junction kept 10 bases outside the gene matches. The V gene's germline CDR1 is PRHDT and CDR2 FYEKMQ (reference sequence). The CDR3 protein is CASSRTTGDGSTDTQYF. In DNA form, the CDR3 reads TGTGCCAGCAGCCGAACGACAGGGGACGGTAGCACAGATACGCAGTATTTT.